This T cell receptor beta chain was sequenced in a study of blood T cell repertoires in COVID-19. Turning to the study itself: Donors in the United States, Italy and Spain gave samples during acute or convalescent COVID-19. Sample material is recorded as cDNA or gDNA derived from T cells, B-cell-depleted T cells, or PBMCs.

Methods used by the authors: Amplifying reference gene primers gave estimates of nucleated cell counts. The repertoire was sequenced with immunoSEQ multiplex PCR; TCRdb's copy has only in-frame clones and lacks some. The D gene and trimming were derived from the DNA, and the V and J assignments and clone size from that table. This sample has 130,000 to 150,000 clones, with roughly 89% found just once. J lost 1 base, V lost 5 bases, and 7 bases had no gene match. This CDR3 is 15 amino acids long. The germline CDR1 and CDR2 sequences are SGHTA and FQGNSA. The chain combines TRBV7-2 with TRBJ2-7; 8 positions agree with TRBD2. Sequencing input: peripheral blood. This sequence originates from a human donor in a cohort sampled during active COVID-19. DNA for the CDR3: TGTGCCAGCAGCGTTGTCGGGGGGGCGTCCTACGAGCAGTACTTC. This translates into CASSVVGGASYEQYF.